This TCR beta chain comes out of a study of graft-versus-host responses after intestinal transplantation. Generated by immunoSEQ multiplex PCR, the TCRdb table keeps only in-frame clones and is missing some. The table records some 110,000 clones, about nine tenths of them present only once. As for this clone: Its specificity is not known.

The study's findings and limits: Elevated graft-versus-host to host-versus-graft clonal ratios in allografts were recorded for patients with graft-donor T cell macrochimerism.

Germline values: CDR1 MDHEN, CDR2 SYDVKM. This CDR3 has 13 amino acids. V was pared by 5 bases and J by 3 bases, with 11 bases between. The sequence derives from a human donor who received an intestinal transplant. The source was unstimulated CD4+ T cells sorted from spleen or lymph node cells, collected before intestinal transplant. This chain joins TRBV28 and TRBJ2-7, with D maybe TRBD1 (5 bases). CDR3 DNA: TGTGCCAGCAGTGACAGTACATTCTACGAGCAGTACTTC. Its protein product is CASSDSTFYEQYF.